A single sample is the source of the 26 T cell receptor beta chains below, sequenced in a study of early T cells in non-severe SARS-CoV-2 infection. Each CDR3 protein gets one entry after TCRdb re-called the 5' RACE reads with MiXCR. The repertoire holds some 89,000 distinct CDR3 sequences, with about 10% as singletons. The sequencing here drew on whole blood, taken at baseline. Receptor source: an adult who was a healthcare worker with PCR-confirmed SARS-CoV-2 infection or an uninfected control (not recorded which).

The gene calls are TRBV6-1 and TRBJ1-1; D not resolved. CDR1 and CDR2 (germline): MNHNS, SASEGT. The CDR3 loop spans 14 amino acids. The ends were cut back, 4 bases at V and 12 bases at J, with 21 bases in the middle. The CDR3 sequence is CASSVPRAERITFF. CDR3 coding DNA: TGTGCCAGCAGTGTCCCCCGGGCAGAGCGAATCACTTTCTTT.

The rearrangement joins TRBV7-2 to TRBJ2-2; D possibly corresponds to TRBD2 (7 bases). Deletions cut 0 bases from V and 6 bases from J, with 8 bases between. In germline, CDR1 is SGHTA, CDR2 FQGNSA. The CDR3 loop spans 14 amino acids. The CDR3 region is CASSLAGGPGELFF. The DNA for the CDR3 is TGTGCCAGCAGCTTAGCGGGGGGGCCCGGGGAGCTGTTTTTT. Drawing the rest from reference TRBV7-2 and TRBJ2-2, the complete variable domain is GAGVSQSPSNKVTEKGKDVELRCDPISGHTALYWYRQSLGQGLEFLIYFQGNSAPDKSGLPSDRFSAERTGGSVSTLTIQRTQQEDSAVYLCASSLAGGPGELFFGEGSRLTVL.

A few counts support this clonotype. This chain joins TRBV9 and TRBJ2-2; 7 bases map to TRBD1. Germline V lookup: CDR1 SGDLS, CDR2 YYNGEE. V gave up 4 bases and J gave up 6 bases; unmatched junction bases: 12. The CDR3 runs to 16 residues. CDR3 region: CASSPRTGRSSGELFF. In nucleotides, the CDR3 is TGTGCCAGCAGCCCACGGACAGGCCGTAGTTCCGGGGAGCTGTTTTTT.

With regard to this clonotype: One base away lies a much larger clone, so this may be a sequencing read error. The chain is built from TRBV4-2 and TRBJ2-3, with 10 bases fitting TRBD2. The CDR3 sequence is 18 residues long. Per germline, CDR1 LGHNA and CDR2 YNFKEQ. CDR3 sequence reads: CDSSQVSIGSSGGDTQYF. DNA for the CDR3: TGTGACAGCAGCCAAGTTAGCATAGGGTCTAGCGGGGGTGATACGCAGTATTTT.

The gene calls are TRBV15 and TRBJ1-3; the D is unclear. Deletions cut 4 bases from V and 1 base from J, with 11 bases between. The CDR3 length is 15 residues. Germline values: CDR1 LNHNV, CDR2 YYDKDF (reference sequence). CDR3 loop: CATSTFRGSGNTIYF. In DNA form, the CDR3 reads TGTGCCACCAGCACCTTTCGAGGGTCTGGAAACACCATATATTTT. The full variable domain, completed using reference TRBV15 and TRBJ1-3, is DAMVIQNPRYQVTQFGKPVTLSCSQTLNHNVMYWYQQKSSQAPKLLFHYYDKDFNNEADTPDNFQSRRPNTSFCFLDIRSPGLGDTAMYLCATSTFRGSGNTIYFGEGSWLTVV.

The sample holds many counts of this clonotype. V usage is TRBV6-1 and J usage is TRBJ2-1; the match to TRBD2 covers 7 bases. CDR1 is MNHNS, CDR2 SASEGT, per germline. V gave up 2 bases and J gave up 9 bases; unmatched junction bases: 13. The CDR3 is 16 residues long. Here the CDR3 reads CASSELLSGGIIEQFF. CDR3 DNA sequence: TGTGCCAGCAGTGAACTCCTATCCGGGGGGATCATTGAGCAGTTCTTC.

This clonotype occurred many times. DNA for the CDR3: TGCAGTGCCCCCGGGCCATACGCCCTAGCCAAAAACATTCAGTACTTC. Protein sequence: CSAPGPYALAKNIQYF. The chain links TRBV20-1 to TRBJ2-4; D unclear. V lost 6 bases and J 0 bases, leaving 18 bases between the germline ends. CDR3 length: 16 residues. Germline V gives CDR1 DFQATT, CDR2 SNEGSKA (reference sequence).

This clonotype has more than one count but fewer than ten. The chain carries TRBV7-9 and TRBJ2-1, with D possibly matching TRBD1 (5 bases). Germline assignment: CDR1 SEHNR and CDR2 FQNEAQ (reference sequence). The germline V and J ends were trimmed by 5 bases and 3 bases, with 14 bases remaining between them. The CDR3 spans 15 residues. The CDR3 DNA follows: TGTGCCAGCAGCCACGCCGCAGGGATCTACAATGAGCAGTTCTTC. This gives the protein CASSHAAGIYNEQFF.

This clonotype has just a few counts. J is TRBJ1-1 and V is TRBV2; D ambiguous. Deletions cut 0 bases from V and 6 bases from J, with 8 bases between. Per the germline V gene, CDR1 is SNHLY and CDR2 is FYNNEI. CDR3 size: 13 residues. The CDR3 DNA is TGTGCCAGCAGTGAAGCGGAGTGGGCTGAAGCTTTCTTT. Its translation: CASSEAEWAEAFF.

This clonotype was observed a few times. Written as DNA, the CDR3 is TGTGCCAGCAGCTTAGTACCTCCCGGGGAGCTGTTTTTT. As protein: CASSLVPPGELFF. The chain combines TRBV7-2 with TRBJ2-2; D is undetermined. Per germline, CDR1 SGHTA and CDR2 FQGNSA. CDR3 length equals 13 residues. V was cut by 1 base and J by 6 bases, with 6 bases left in between.

Ten or more counts support this clonotype. The CDR3 here is CSAALRTDTQYF. CDR3 DNA sequence: TGCAGTGCAGCTCTTCGCACAGATACGCAGTATTTT. The gene calls are TRBV20-1 and TRBJ2-3; D call uncertain. CDR3 size: 12 residues. CDR1 and CDR2 from the germline V gene are DFQATT and SNEGSKA (reference sequence). V dropped 6 bases and J dropped 1 base, with 8 bases sitting between them.

The V and J genes are TRBV29-1 and TRBJ1-1; D is undetermined. Germline CDR1 reads SQVTM; CDR2 reads ANQGSEA. Trimming cost V 2 bases and J 0 bases, with 7 bases left between them. The CDR3 has 13 residues. CDR3 residues: CSVESRMNTEAFF. CDR3 bases: TGCAGCGTTGAAAGTAGAATGAACACTGAAGCTTTCTTT.

Worth noting for this clonotype: Just one base apart from a much larger clone, this may be a read error. The chain joins TRBV5-1 to TRBJ1-5; TRBD1 might be the D (5 bases). Germline CDR1 SGHRS, CDR2 YFSETQ. The CDR3 spans 13 residues. V lost 3 bases to trimming and J lost 4 bases, with 8 bases between them. In DNA form, the CDR3 reads TGCGCCAGCAGCTCGGACACTAATCAGCCCCAGCATTTT. This encodes CASSSDTNQPQHF.

This clonotype has at least ten counts. The V gene is TRBV6-5, the J gene TRBJ2-1, with D uncertain. The V gene's germline CDR1 is MNHEY and CDR2 SVGAGI. V was trimmed by 3 bases and J by 2 bases, leaving 11 bases between them. The CDR3 has 15 residues. CDR3 nucleotide sequence: TGTGCCAGCAGTTATCTCCGTTCCACCTACAATGAGCAGTTCTTC. It is translated as CASSYLRSTYNEQFF.

The CDR3 sequence: CSAPDRLSSTDTQYF. The CDR3 nucleotides are TGCAGTGCACCCGACCGCCTGTCTAGCACAGATACGCAGTATTTT. V is TRBV20-1 and J is TRBJ2-3; the D is unclear. V was shortened by 6 bases and J by 0 bases, with 16 bases between the two germline ends. The CDR3 contains 15 residues. Germline assignment: CDR1 DFQATT and CDR2 SNEGSKA (reference sequence).

This clonotype was detected many times. The V call is TRBV24-1, the J call TRBJ2-1; TRBD2 matches 12 bases. The CDR3 is 18 residues long. The trim removed 3 bases at V and 2 bases at J, leaving 7 bases unmatched. Per germline, CDR1 KGHDR and CDR2 SFDVKD. This chain's CDR3 is CATSDKTSGSRAYNEQFF. CDR3 sequence (DNA): TGTGCCACCAGTGATAAGACTAGCGGGAGTAGGGCCTACAATGAGCAGTTCTTC.

The V gene is TRBV7-9, the J gene TRBJ1-2, with 10 bases fitting TRBD1. Germline trimming cut 5 bases from V and 4 bases from J; bases unmatched to any gene: 10. Looked up from germline, CDR1 is SEHNR and CDR2 is FQNEAQ (reference sequence). The CDR3 sequence is 16 residues long. CDR3: CASSPMTGGASYGYTF. The DNA for the CDR3 is TGTGCCAGCAGCCCCATGACAGGGGGCGCATCCTATGGCTACACCTTC.

This clonotype was detected a few times. The V gene is TRBV9, the J gene TRBJ1-6; perhaps TRBD1 as D (5 bases). The ends were cut back, 0 bases at V and 5 bases at J, with 12 bases in the middle. The CDR3 extends over 16 amino acids. The germline V gene has CDR1 SGDLS and CDR2 YYNGEE. CDR3 residues: CASSVASGPHNSPLHF. The DNA for the CDR3 is TGTGCCAGCAGCGTAGCTTCGGGGCCCCATAATTCACCCCTCCACTTT.

This clonotype was detected only a few times. V usage is TRBV4-1 and J usage is TRBJ2-1; 7 bases map to TRBD2. The CDR3 is made up of 17 amino acids. Per the germline V gene, CDR1 is MGHRA and CDR2 is YSYEKL. With 8 bases clipped from V and 0 bases from J, the junction kept 13 bases outside the gene matches. The CDR3 here is CASSPEARGSSYNEQFF. The CDR3, as DNA: TGCGCCAGCTCCCCGGAGGCGCGCGGGAGCTCCTACAATGAGCAGTTCTTC.

The rearrangement uses TRBV3-1 and TRBJ1-2; D not certain. V gave up 1 base and J gave up 4 bases, with 7 bases separating them. This CDR3 contains 13 residues. Germline V gives CDR1 LGHDT, CDR2 YNNKEL (reference sequence). Here the CDR3 reads CASSQGDSYGYTF. The CDR3 DNA reads TGTGCCAGCAGCCAAGGGGATTCCTATGGCTACACCTTC.

There are a few counts of this clonotype. This chain uses TRBV4-3 with TRBJ2-5, with TRBD2 matching over 14 bases. V trimming: 0 bases; J trimming: 6 bases; junction bases outside the gene matches: 9. The germline V gene has CDR1 LGHNA and CDR2 YSLEER. The CDR3 consists of 18 residues. The chain's CDR3 is CASSQDRLAGGPSQTQYF. As DNA, the CDR3 is TGCGCCAGCAGCCAAGATAGACTAGCGGGAGGGCCCTCTCAGACCCAGTACTTC.

This clonotype appeared many times. In DNA form, the CDR3 reads TGCAGTGCTGATGGCGGGAGCCGGCCCTACAATGAGCAGTTCTTC. This codes for CSADGGSRPYNEQFF. The rearrangement links TRBV20-1 to TRBJ2-1, with 7 bases lining up with TRBD2. The CDR3 is 15 residues long. Germline assignment: CDR1 DFQATT and CDR2 SNEGSKA (reference sequence). J gave up 2 bases and V 5 bases, and 9 bases lay outside the gene matches.

The gene calls are TRBV6-7 and TRBJ1-1, with 7 bases identical to TRBD1. TRBV6-7 is an open reading frame whose function is uncertain. V shed 3 bases and J 2 bases; nucleotides not matched to a gene: 6. The CDR3 sequence is 15 residues long. The CDR3 coding sequence is TGTGCCAGCAGTTATAGGACAGGAAAAAACACTGAAGCTTTCTTT. This encodes CASSYRTGKNTEAFF.

A note on this clonotype: The junction differs from germline at one of its ends, possibly a read error. The chain has TRBV5-1 and TRBJ2-3, with 12 bases that match TRBD2. Germline CDR1 reads SGHRS; CDR2 reads YFSETQ. This CDR3 spans 16 amino acids. CDR3 nucleotide sequence: TGCGCCAGCAGCTCGGGACTAGCGGGCGGCACAGATACGGAGTATTTT. As protein: CASSSGLAGGTDTEYF.

This clonotype has more than one count but fewer than ten. The chain recombines TRBV29-1 with TRBJ1-1; D is unresolved. Germline lookup yields CDR1 SQVTM and CDR2 ANQGSEA. The CDR3 length is 14 residues. Trimming cost V 4 bases and J 0 bases, with 12 bases left between them. The CDR3 loop reads CSVVGMTVNTEAFF. CDR3 in DNA: TGCAGCGTTGTTGGGATGACGGTGAACACTGAAGCTTTCTTT.

J is TRBJ2-1 and V is TRBV7-9, with D possibly TRBD2 on 5 matching bases. The V and J ends lost 3 bases and 10 bases respectively, with 13 bases between them. Germline lookup yields CDR1 SEHNR and CDR2 FQNEAQ (reference sequence). The CDR3 consists of 13 residues. The CDR3 DNA reads as TGTGCCAGCAGCTTTCCCTGGACGGGAGAGCAGTTCTTC. Protein sequence: CASSFPWTGEQFF. Full variable domain (remainder filled in from reference TRBV7-9 and TRBJ2-1): DTGVSQNPRHKITKRGQNVTFRCDPISEHNRLYWYRQTLGQGPEFLTYFQNEAQLEKSRLLSDRFSAERPKGSFSTLEIQRTEQGDSAMYLCASSFPWTGEQFFGPGTRLTVL.